These T cell receptor beta chains were read from a single sample in a study of blood T cells in healthy people across ages. TCRdb re-called the 5' RACE reads through MiXCR, storing one row per CDR3 protein. The table has around 940,000 distinct CDR3 sequences, about 51% seen once. The sample taken for sequencing was blood. The source of these receptors is a woman in her sixties or seventies in good health. Each CDR3 is given with its conserved first and last residue. The order of the fields is J gene, clone size, V gene, D gene, CDR3 DNA, CDR3 protein. A D gene is named only where the DNA matches it firmly. Some rows have no size entry. The others give once, few or many, or a class for an expanded clone.

>TRBJ2-7|many|TRBV7-2|NA
TGTGCCAGCAGCTTAGTACTCGGGCGGGGAGGAAAGGACTACGAGCAGTACTTC
CASSLVLGRGGKDYEQYF
>TRBJ2-7|NA|TRBV28|NA
TGTGCCAGCAGTCCGGGTGGGGCAGCGGCCTACGAGCAGTACTTC
CASSPGGAAAYEQYF
>TRBJ2-7|few|TRBV7-2|TRBD1
TGTGCCAGCAGCAACCGGGACAGGGGATCCTACGAGCAGTACTTC
CASSNRDRGSYEQYF
>TRBJ2-7|few|TRBV28|TRBD1
TGTGCCAGCAGTTTAACAGGGGAGTGGTACGAGCAGTACTTC
CASSLTGEWYEQYF
>TRBJ2-7|NA|TRBV21-1|NA
TGTGCCAGCAGCAAAAGAGGAACGGGAGCCTACGAGCAGTACTTC
CASSKRGTGAYEQYF
>TRBJ2-1|few|TRBV7-3|NA
TGTGCCAGCAGCTTAGGGGTTGGCCCGGGGAATGAGCAGTTCTTC
CASSLGVGPGNEQFF
>TRBJ2-7|few|TRBV6-5|NA
TGTGCCAGCAGAAGGGCATTGGACGAGCAGTACTTC
CASRRALDEQYF
>TRBJ1-1|NA|TRBV5-1|NA
TGCGCCAGCAGCTTGACCCTAGCGAGTGGTTCGGTCACTGAAGCTTTCTTT
CASSLTLASGSVTEAFF
>TRBJ2-5|NA|TRBV2|TRBD2
TGTGCCAGCAGTAGCCCGGGACTAGAGTACCAAGAGACCCAGTACTTC
CASSSPGLEYQETQYF
>TRBJ2-1|NA|TRBV6-5|TRBD2
TGTGCCAGCAGGCGAAGCGGGAGGGAGAATGAGCAGTTCTTC
CASRRSGRENEQFF